This TCR beta chain derives from a study of Ad26.COV2.S vaccination and SARS-CoV-2 variants. Study information: Donor was in the COV1001 Ad26.COV2.S trial arm.

As for treatment: over 15 received Ad26.COV2.S at low or high dose, single or two shots; several received placebo; per-sample allocation not given. After the first vaccine or placebo injection, samples were drawn on day 63. Data came from immunoSEQ multiplex PCR; TCRdb stores just in-frame clones and leaves some out. The sample lists more than 300,000 clones, approximately 90% occurring once. Germline V gene sequence: CDR1 KGHDR, CDR2 SFDVKD. The CDR3 sequence is 11 residues long. Deletions cut 10 bases from V and 9 bases from J, with 9 bases between. Study-wide results and limits: Total T cell responses may have been underestimated by the TCR breadth and depth analyses.

As for this clone: Its matching antigen is unknown.

The chain recombines TRBV24-1 with TRBJ1-6; no clear D. This material consisted of peripheral blood, taken in a trial of Ad26.COV2.S vaccine versus placebo. This sequence originates from a person between 18 and 65 years old who received the Ad26.COV2.S COVID-19 vaccine or a placebo. This CDR3 reads CATSGGSPLHF. CDR3 sequence (DNA): TGTGCCACTTCAGGTGGTTCACCCCTCCACTTT.